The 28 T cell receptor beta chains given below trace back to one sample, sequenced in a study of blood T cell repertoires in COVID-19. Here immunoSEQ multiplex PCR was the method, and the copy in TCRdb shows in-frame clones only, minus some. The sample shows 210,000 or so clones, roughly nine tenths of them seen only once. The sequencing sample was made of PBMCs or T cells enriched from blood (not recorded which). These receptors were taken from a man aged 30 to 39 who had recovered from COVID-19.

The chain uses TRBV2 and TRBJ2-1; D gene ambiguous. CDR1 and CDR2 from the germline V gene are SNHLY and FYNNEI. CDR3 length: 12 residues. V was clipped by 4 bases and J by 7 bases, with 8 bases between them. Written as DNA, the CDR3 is TGTGCCAGCAGTGGGCAGACTAATGAGCAGTTCTTC. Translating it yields CASSGQTNEQFF.

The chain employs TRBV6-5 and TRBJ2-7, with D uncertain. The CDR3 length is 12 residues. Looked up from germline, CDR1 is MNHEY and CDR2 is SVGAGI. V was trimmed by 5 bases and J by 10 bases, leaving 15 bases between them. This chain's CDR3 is CASSSRQFDQYF. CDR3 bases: TGTGCCAGCAGTAGTCGCCAGTTTGATCAGTACTTC.

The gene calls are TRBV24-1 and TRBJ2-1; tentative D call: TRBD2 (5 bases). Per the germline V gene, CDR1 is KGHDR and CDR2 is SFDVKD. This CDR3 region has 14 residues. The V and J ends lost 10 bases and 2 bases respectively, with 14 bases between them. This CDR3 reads CATQEASTYNEQFF. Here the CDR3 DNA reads TGTGCCACGCAGGAGGCTTCCACCTACAATGAGCAGTTCTTC.

The CDR3 is CASSDTGTVTEAFF. CDR3 nucleotides: TGTGCCAGCAGTGATACAGGGACGGTCACTGAAGCTTTCTTT. This sequence joins TRBV2 and TRBJ1-1, with TRBD1 as a possible D gene (6 bases). The CDR3 has 14 residues. The germline V and J ends were trimmed by 3 bases and 4 bases, with 12 bases remaining between them. Germline assignment: CDR1 SNHLY and CDR2 FYNNEI.

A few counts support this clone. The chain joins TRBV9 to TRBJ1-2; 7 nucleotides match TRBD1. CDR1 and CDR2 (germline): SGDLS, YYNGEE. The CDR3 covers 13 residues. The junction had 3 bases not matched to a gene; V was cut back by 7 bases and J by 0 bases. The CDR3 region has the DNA TGTGCCAGCGGGACAGAAACTAACTATGGCTACACCTTC. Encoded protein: CASGTETNYGYTF.

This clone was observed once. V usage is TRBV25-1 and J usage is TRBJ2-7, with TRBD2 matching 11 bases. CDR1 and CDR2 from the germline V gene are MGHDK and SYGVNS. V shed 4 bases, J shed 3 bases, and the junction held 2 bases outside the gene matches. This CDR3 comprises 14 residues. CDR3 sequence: CASSGTSGGYEQYF. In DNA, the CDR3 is TGTGCCAGCAGTGGCACTAGCGGGGGCTACGAGCAGTACTTC.

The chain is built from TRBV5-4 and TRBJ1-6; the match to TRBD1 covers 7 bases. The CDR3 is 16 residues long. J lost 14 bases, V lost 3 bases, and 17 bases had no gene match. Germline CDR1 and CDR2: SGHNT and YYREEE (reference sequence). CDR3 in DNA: TGTGCCAGCAGCTCTCGACAGGGCGCCCCGATAGGATCCCTCCACTTT. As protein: CASSSRQGAPIGSLHF. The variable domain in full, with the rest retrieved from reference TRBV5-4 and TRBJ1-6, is ETGVTQSPTHLIKTRGQQVTLRCSSQSGHNTVSWYQQALGQGPQFIFQYYREEENGRGNFPPRFSGLQFPNYSSELNVNALELDDSALYLCASSSRQGAPIGSLHFGNGTRLTVT.

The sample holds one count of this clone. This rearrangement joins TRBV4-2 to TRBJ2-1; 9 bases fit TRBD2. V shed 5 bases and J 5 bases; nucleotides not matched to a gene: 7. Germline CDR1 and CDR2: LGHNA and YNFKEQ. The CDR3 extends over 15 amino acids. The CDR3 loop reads CASSSRGGANNEQFF. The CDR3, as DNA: TGTGCCAGCAGCTCCCGCGGGGGGGCAAACAATGAGCAGTTCTTC.

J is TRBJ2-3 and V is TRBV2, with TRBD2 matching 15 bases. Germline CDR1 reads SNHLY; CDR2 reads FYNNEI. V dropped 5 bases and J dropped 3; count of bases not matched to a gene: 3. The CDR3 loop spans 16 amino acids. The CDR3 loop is CASSPGTSGRTDTQYF. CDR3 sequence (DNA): TGTGCCAGCAGTCCAGGGACTAGCGGGAGGACAGATACGCAGTATTTT.

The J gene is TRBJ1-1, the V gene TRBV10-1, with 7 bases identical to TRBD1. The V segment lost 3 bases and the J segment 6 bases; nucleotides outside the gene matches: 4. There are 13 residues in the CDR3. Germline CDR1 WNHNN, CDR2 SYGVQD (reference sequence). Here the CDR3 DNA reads TGCGCCAGCAGTGAACAGGGGTTGGCTGAAGCTTTCTTT. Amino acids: CASSEQGLAEAFF.

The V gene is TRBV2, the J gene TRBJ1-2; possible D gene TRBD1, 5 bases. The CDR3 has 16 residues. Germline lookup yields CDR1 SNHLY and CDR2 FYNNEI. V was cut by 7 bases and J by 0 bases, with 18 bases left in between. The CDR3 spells CASNVYREGTNYGYTF. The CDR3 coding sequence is TGTGCCAGCAATGTGTATCGGGAGGGGACTAACTATGGCTACACCTTC.

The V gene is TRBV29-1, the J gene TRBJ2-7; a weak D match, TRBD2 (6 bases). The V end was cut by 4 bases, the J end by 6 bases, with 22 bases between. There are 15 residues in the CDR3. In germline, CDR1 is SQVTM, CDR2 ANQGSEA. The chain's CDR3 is CSVVGPSRRGLEQYF. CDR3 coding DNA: TGCAGCGTTGTTGGCCCTAGCAGGAGGGGTCTCGAGCAGTACTTC.

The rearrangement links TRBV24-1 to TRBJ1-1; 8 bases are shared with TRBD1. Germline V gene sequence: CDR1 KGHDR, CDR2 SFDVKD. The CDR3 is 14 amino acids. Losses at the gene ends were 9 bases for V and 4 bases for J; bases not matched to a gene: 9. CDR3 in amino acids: CATGTGPDGTEAFF. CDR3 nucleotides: TGTGCCACCGGGACAGGCCCGGATGGCACTGAAGCTTTCTTT.

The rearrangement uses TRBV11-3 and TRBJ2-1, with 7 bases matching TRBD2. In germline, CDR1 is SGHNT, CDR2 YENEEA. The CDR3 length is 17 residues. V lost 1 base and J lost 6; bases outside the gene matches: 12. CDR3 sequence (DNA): TGTGCCAGCAGCTTAGGTACTGAGACGGGGGGATCCAATGAGCAGTTCTTC. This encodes CASSLGTETGGSNEQFF.

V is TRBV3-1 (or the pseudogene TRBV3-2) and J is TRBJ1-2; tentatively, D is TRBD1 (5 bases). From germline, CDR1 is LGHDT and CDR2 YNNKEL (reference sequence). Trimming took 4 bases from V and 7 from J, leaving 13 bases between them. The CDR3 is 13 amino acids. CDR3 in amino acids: CASSPSPGFGYTF. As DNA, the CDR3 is TGTGCCAGCAGCCCAAGCCCAGGGTTTGGCTACACCTTC.

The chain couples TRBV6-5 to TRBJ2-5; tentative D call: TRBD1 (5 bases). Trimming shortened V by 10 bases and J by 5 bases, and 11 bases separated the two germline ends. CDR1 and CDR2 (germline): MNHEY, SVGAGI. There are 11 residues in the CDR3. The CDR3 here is CATRVGETQYF. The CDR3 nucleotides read TGTGCCACCAGGGTTGGCGAGACCCAGTACTTC.

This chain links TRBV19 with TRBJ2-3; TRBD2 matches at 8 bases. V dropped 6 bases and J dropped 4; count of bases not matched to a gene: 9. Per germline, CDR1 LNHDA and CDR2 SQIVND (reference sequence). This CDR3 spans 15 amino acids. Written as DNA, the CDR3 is TGTGCCAGTAGCCCTCGACAGCGGGAGTCAGATACGCAGTATTTT. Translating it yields CASSPRQRESDTQYF.

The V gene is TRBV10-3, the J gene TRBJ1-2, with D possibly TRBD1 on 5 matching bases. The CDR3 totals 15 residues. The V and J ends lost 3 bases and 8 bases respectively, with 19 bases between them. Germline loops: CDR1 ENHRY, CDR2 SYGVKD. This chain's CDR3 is CAISDPGRTRGGYTF. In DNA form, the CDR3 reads TGTGCCATCAGTGACCCCGGGCGAACCCGGGGGGGCTACACCTTC.

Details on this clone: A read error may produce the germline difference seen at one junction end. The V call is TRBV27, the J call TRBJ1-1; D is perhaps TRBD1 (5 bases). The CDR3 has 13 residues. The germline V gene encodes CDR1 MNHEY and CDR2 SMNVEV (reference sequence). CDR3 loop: CASSSATDTGAFF. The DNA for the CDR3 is TGTGCCAGCAGTTCTGCGACAGACACTGGAGCTTTCTTT.

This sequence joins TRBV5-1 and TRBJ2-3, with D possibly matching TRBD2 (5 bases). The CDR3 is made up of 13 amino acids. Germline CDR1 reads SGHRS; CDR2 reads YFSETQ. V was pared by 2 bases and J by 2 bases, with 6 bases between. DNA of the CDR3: TGCGCCAGCAGCTTCGGGGACACAGATACGCAGTATTTT. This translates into CASSFGDTDTQYF.

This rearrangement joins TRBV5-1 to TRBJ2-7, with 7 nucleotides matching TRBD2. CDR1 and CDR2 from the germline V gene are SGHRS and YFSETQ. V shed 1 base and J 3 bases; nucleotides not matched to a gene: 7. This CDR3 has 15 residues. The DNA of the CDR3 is TGCGCCAGCAGCTTGTTGGGCGGGGGACTCTACGAGCAGTACTTC. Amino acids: CASSLLGGGLYEQYF.

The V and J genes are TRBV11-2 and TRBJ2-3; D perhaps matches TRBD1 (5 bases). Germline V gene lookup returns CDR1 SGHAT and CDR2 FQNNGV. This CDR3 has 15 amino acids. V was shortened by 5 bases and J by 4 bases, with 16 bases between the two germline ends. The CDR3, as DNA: TGTGCCAGCAGCCGCACAGGTTCCGGCCCAGATACGCAGTATTTT. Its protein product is CASSRTGSGPDTQYF.

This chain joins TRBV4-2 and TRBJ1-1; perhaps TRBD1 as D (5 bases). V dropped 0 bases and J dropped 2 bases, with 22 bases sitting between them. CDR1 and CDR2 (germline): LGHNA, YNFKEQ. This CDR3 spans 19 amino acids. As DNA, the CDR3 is TGTGCCAGCAGCCAAGATACTGCAGGGCAGGTGAAGAGCAACACTGAAGCTTTCTTT. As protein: CASSQDTAGQVKSNTEAFF.

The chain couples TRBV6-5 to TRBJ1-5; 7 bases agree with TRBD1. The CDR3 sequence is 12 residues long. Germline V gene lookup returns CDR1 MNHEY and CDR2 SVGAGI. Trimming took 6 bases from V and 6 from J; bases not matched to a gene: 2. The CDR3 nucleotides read TGTGCCAGCAGACACAGGGGTCAGCCCCAGCATTTT. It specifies CASRHRGQPQHF.

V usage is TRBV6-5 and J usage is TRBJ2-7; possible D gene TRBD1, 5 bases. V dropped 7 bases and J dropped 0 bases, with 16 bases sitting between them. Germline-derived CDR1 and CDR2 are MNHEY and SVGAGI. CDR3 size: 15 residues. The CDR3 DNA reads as TGTGCCAGCACCAAAGGACAAATGACCTCCTACGAGCAGTACTTC. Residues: CASTKGQMTSYEQYF.

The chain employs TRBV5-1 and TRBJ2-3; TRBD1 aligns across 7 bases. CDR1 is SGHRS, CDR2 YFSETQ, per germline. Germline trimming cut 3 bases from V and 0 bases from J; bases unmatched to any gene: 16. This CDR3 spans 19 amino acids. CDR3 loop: CASSWGIYKTGLSTDTQYF. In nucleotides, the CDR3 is TGCGCCAGCAGCTGGGGTATTTATAAGACAGGGCTCAGCACAGATACGCAGTATTTT.

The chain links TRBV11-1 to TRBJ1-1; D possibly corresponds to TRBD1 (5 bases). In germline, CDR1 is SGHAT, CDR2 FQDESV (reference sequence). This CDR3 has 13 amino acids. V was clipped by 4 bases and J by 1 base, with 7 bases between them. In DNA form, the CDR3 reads TGTGCCAGCAGCTCAACAGGGAACACTGAAGCTTTCTTT. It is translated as CASSSTGNTEAFF.

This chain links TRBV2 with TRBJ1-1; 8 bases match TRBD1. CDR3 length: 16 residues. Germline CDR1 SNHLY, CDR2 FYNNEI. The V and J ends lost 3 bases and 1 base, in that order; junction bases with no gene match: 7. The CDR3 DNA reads TGTGCCAGCAGTGATGGGGCAGGGGGCTGGAACACTGAAGCTTTCTTT. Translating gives CASSDGAGGWNTEAFF.